This T cell receptor beta chain was recorded in a study of regulatory T cells in long-lasting Graves disease. Study observations and caveats: Peripheral blood alone, not thyroid tissue, underwent study.

Stated time point: newly diagnosed GD, antithyroid drugs for less than 3 months. RNA from PBMCs was the source of the TCR library. A few counts support this clonotype. The antigen is undetermined. Researchers made TCR beta libraries by using iRepertoire HTBI primers and running Arm-PCR on CDR3 regions. TCRdb reanalysed the multiplex PCR reads using MiXCR and keeps one entry per CDR3 protein. Among approximately 540,000 distinct CDR3 sequences listed, about 11% were seen once. The CDR3 spans 15 residues. J lost 7 bases, V lost 6 bases, and 12 bases had no gene match. From germline, CDR1 is SGHKS and CDR2 YYEKEE (reference sequence). The sample also formed part of further work on T cells in Graves' hyperthyroidism and ophthalmopathy. That publication notes: Orbital computed tomography, thyroid ultrasound, serum thyroxine and TRAb, and clinical symptoms together informed the diagnoses.

The sample consisted of peripheral blood mononuclear cells (PBMCs), taken at new diagnosis, from a patient treated with antithyroid drugs. The chain recombines TRBV5-5 with TRBJ2-1; 8 positions match TRBD2. The source of this sequence is a woman in her 30s with Graves disease. CDR3 sequence reads: CASNLLGLEWNEQFF. The CDR3, as DNA: TGTGCCAGCAACCTTCTGGGACTAGAGTGGAATGAGCAGTTCTTC.